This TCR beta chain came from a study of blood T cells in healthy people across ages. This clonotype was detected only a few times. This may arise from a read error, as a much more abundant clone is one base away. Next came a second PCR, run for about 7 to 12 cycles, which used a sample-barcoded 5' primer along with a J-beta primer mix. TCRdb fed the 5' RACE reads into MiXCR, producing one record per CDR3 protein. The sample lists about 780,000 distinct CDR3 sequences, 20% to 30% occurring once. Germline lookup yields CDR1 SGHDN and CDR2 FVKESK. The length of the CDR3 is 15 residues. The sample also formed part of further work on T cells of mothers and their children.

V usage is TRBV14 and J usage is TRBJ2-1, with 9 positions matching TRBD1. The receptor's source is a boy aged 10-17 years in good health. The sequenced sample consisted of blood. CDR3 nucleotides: TGTGCCAGCAGCCAAGAACAGGGGGCCTACGATGAGCAGTTCTTC. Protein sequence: CASSQEQGAYDEQFF.